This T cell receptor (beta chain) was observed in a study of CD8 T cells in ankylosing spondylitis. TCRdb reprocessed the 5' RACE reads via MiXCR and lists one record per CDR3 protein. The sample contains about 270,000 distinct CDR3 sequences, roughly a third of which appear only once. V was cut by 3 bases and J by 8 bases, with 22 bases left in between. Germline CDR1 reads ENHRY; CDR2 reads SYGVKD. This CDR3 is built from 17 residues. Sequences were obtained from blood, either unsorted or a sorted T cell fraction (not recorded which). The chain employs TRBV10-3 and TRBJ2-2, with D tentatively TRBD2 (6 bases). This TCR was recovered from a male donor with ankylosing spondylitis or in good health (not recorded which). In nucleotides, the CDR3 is TGTGCCATCAGTGACTCGGGGGTCCCAGGGAAGTCAGGGGAGCTGTTTTTT. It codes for CAISDSGVPGKSGELFF.